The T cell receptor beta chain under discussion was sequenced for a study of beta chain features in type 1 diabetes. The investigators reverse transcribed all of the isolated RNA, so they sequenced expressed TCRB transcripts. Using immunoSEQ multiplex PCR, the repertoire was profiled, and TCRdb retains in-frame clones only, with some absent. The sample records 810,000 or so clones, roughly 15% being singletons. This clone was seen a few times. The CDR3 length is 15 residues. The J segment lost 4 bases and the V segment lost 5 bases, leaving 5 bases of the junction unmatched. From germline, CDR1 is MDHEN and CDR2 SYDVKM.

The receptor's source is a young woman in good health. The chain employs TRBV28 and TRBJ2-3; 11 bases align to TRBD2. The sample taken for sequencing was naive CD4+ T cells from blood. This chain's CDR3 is CASSPVAGGPDTQYF. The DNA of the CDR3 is TGTGCCAGCAGTCCCGTAGCGGGAGGGCCAGATACGCAGTATTTT.